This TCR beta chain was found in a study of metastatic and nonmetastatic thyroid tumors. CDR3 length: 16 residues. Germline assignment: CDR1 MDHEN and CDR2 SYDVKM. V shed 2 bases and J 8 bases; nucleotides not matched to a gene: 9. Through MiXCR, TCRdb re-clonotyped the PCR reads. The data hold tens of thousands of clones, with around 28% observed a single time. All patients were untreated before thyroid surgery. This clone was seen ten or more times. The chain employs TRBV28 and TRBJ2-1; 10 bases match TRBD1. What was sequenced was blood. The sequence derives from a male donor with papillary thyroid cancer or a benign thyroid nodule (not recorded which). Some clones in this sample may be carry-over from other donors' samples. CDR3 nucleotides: TGTGCCAGCAGTTTACTTCCGGGACAGGGGCGTGATGAGCAGTTCTTC. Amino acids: CASSLLPGQGRDEQFF.